These 20 T cell receptor beta chains share one sample of origin, sequenced in a study of shared clonotypes between healthy human individuals. Assay used: immunoSEQ multiplex PCR; TCRdb lists only in-frame clones, some missing. Of millions of clones listed, roughly 94% were seen once; the top ten hold about 0.13%. Sequencing input: naive CD4+ T cells sorted from blood. Described subset: CD45RA+ positively selected. The receptors were gathered from a man aged 18 to 29 in good health.

The V call is TRBV13, the J call TRBJ2-1; tentative D call: TRBD2 (7 bases). The V gene lost 3 bases and the J gene lost 7 bases, with 16 bases spanning the gap. Germline V CDR1 and CDR2: PRHDT, FYEKMQ (reference sequence). This CDR3 has 15 amino acids. DNA of the CDR3: TGTGCCAGCAGCTTGCTGGGGGGGCCGGGAAATGAGCAGTTCTTC. Encoded protein: CASSLLGGPGNEQFF. Looking up the rest from reference TRBV13 and TRBJ2-1 gives the full variable domain: AAGVIQSPRHLIKEKRETATLKCYPIPRHDTVYWYQQGPGQDPQFLISFYEKMQSDKGSIPDRFSAQQFSDYHSELNMSSLELGDSALYFCASSLLGGPGNEQFFGPGTRLTVL.

The rearrangement links TRBV4-3 to TRBJ1-5; D gene uncertain. V was cut by 3 bases and J by 0 bases, with 9 bases left in between. CDR3 size: 15 residues. CDR1 and CDR2 from the germline V gene are LGHNA and YSLEER. CDR3 residues: CASSHSRVSNQPQHF. The CDR3 region has the DNA TGCGCCAGCAGCCACTCCCGGGTTAGCAATCAGCCCCAGCATTTT.

In DNA form, the CDR3 reads TGTGCCAGCAGACTAGAGGAGGGCTCGGTTGGCTACACCTTC. Protein product: CASRLEEGSVGYTF. The J gene is TRBJ1-2, the V gene TRBV7-2; D is undetermined. V gave up 6 bases and J gave up 7 bases, with 18 bases separating them. CDR1 and CDR2 from the germline V gene are SGHTA and FQGNSA. The CDR3 extends over 14 amino acids.

The chain links TRBV5-6 to TRBJ1-2, with D tentatively TRBD1 (6 bases). The germline V gene has CDR1 SGHDT and CDR2 YYEEEE. CDR3 length equals 15 residues. Trimming cost V 0 bases and J 8 bases, with 17 bases left between them. This CDR3 is CASSLAGTRYSGYTF. In DNA form, the CDR3 reads TGTGCCAGCAGCTTGGCCGGGACAAGGTATAGCGGCTACACCTTC.

V and J are TRBV2 and TRBJ2-7; D is possibly TRBD2 (7 bases). This CDR3 spans 12 amino acids. The germline gives CDR1 SNHLY, CDR2 FYNNEI. V dropped 10 bases and J dropped 5 bases, with 15 bases sitting between them. The CDR3 sequence is CATEGGGDEQYF. As DNA, the CDR3 is TGTGCCACCGAGGGGGGAGGGGACGAGCAGTACTTC. The full variable domain, rest sourced from reference TRBV2 and TRBJ2-7, is EPEVTQTPSHQVTQMGQEVILRCVPISNHLYFYWYRQILGQKVEFLVSFYNNEISEKSEIFDDQFSVERPDGSNFTLKIRSTKLEDSAMYFCATEGGGDEQYFGPGTRLTVT.

V and J are TRBV27 and TRBJ1-6; perhaps TRBD1 as D (5 bases). Germline V gene lookup returns CDR1 MNHEY and CDR2 SMNVEV (reference sequence). Trimming cost V 5 bases and J 7 bases, with 15 bases left between them. CDR3 length: 15 amino acids. This CDR3 is CASSLHGRVNSPLHF. The CDR3 nucleotides read TGTGCCAGCAGTCTACATGGCAGGGTCAATTCACCCCTCCACTTT.

This chain joins TRBV7-9 and TRBJ1-4; D might be TRBD1 (6 bases). With 4 bases removed from V and 4 bases from J, the gap between germline ends came to 13 bases. The CDR3 covers 15 residues. From germline, CDR1 is SEHNR and CDR2 FQNEAQ (reference sequence). The CDR3, as DNA: TGTGCCAGCAGCTCAAATCGGGGGCTTAATGAAAAACTGTTTTTT. Its protein product is CASSSNRGLNEKLFF.

This clone was detected once. The V gene is TRBV5-6, the J gene TRBJ1-2; D perhaps matches TRBD1 (6 bases). Trimming left V 4 bases short and J 4 bases short, with 17 bases between. Germline CDR1 reads SGHDT; CDR2 reads YYEEEE. The CDR3 extends over 15 amino acids. This CDR3 is CASSPDGTKSYGYTF. In nucleotides, the CDR3 is TGTGCCAGCAGCCCCGACGGGACAAAGTCCTATGGCTACACCTTC.

The V gene is TRBV29-1, the J gene TRBJ2-1, with D possibly matching TRBD2 (7 bases). CDR3 size: 14 residues. CDR1 and CDR2 from the germline V gene are SQVTM and ANQGSEA. V was trimmed by 7 bases and J by 11 bases, leaving 24 bases between them. CDR3: CSARRGGAAEKQFF. The CDR3 DNA follows: TGCAGCGCCCGGAGGGGGGGGGCGGCGGAAAAGCAGTTCTTC.

V and J are TRBV7-9 and TRBJ2-5; D is unresolved. The germline V gene encodes CDR1 SEHNR and CDR2 FQNEAQ (reference sequence). The CDR3 extends over 11 amino acids. The ends were cut back, 5 bases at V and 3 bases at J, with 4 bases in the middle. CDR3 residues: CASSKKETQYF. The CDR3 nucleotides are TGTGCCAGCAGCAAGAAAGAGACCCAGTACTTC.

The CDR3 nucleotides are TGTGCCTGGAGTGTACAGGGGATAAACACCATATATTTT. Protein product: CAWSVQGINTIYF. V usage is TRBV30 and J usage is TRBJ1-3, with TRBD1 identical over 7 bases. The CDR3 spans 13 residues. CDR1 and CDR2 from the germline V gene are GTSNPN and SVGIG (reference sequence). Trimming at V came to 0 bases and at J to 6 bases, leaving 2 bases not matched to a gene.

The rearrangement joins TRBV12-5 to TRBJ2-1; the D is unclear. In germline, CDR1 is LGHNT, CDR2 FRNRAP. The CDR3 loop spans 15 amino acids. Trimming took off 5 bases at V and 3 bases at J, with 14 bases between the two ends. DNA of the CDR3: TGTGCTAGTGGTCCCCCCGCCTGGGGCTACAATGAGCAGTTCTTC. Its protein product is CASGPPAWGYNEQFF.

The chain uses TRBV27 and TRBJ2-7; TRBD2 matches 9 bases. J gave up 2 bases and V 5 bases, and 19 bases lay outside the gene matches. Germline CDR1 reads MNHEY; CDR2 reads SMNVEV (reference sequence). CDR3 length equals 19 residues. The DNA for the CDR3 is TGTGCCAGCAGTCCTCCGGGACTAGCTCTCGCTGGACCTACCTACGAGCAGTACTTC. It codes for CASSPPGLALAGPTYEQYF.

V usage is TRBV14 and J usage is TRBJ2-7, with D possibly being TRBD1 (6 bases). V was shortened by 6 bases and J by 4 bases, with 19 bases between the two germline ends. CDR1 is SGHDN and CDR2 is FVKESK in the germline V gene. This CDR3 spans 15 amino acids. The DNA for the CDR3 is TGTGCCAGCAGGTCTAGCTTGGACAGCTATTACGAGCAGTACTTC. Translated: CASRSSLDSYYEQYF. The full variable domain, completed using reference TRBV14 and TRBJ2-7, is EAGVTQFPSHSVIEKGQTVTLRCDPISGHDNLYWYRRVMGKEIKFLLHFVKESKQDESGMPNNRFLAERTGGTYSTLKVQPAELEDSGVYFCASRSSLDSYYEQYFGPGTRLTVT.

The genes are TRBV30 and TRBJ1-3; no clear D. Looked up from germline, CDR1 is GTSNPN and CDR2 is SVGIG (reference sequence). V lost 7 bases to trimming and J lost 0 bases, with 10 bases between them. This CDR3 has 13 amino acids. This CDR3 reads CASPGGSGNTIYF. The CDR3 bases are TGTGCCTCCCCCGGAGGCTCTGGAAACACCATATATTTT. Supplemented by reference TRBV30 and TRBJ1-3, the full variable domain reads SQTIHQWPATLVQPVGSPLSLECTVEGTSNPNLYWYRQAAGRGLQLLFYSVGIGQISSEVPQNLSASRPQDRQFILSSKKLLLSDSGFYLCASPGGSGNTIYFGEGSWLTVV.

The CDR3 sequence is CASHDPTRTYEQYF. CDR3 nucleotide sequence: TGTGCCAGCCATGACCCAACCAGGACCTACGAGCAGTACTTC. V usage is TRBV28 and J usage is TRBJ2-7, with D uncertain. V dropped 8 bases and J dropped 2 bases, with 16 bases sitting between them. The V gene's germline CDR1 is MDHEN and CDR2 SYDVKM. This CDR3 comprises 14 residues.

In nucleotides, the CDR3 is TGCGCCAGCAGCCATGGGGACAGGTTTTCTGCAACTAATGAAAAACTGTTTTTT. Amino acid sequence: CASSHGDRFSATNEKLFF. This sequence joins TRBV4-1 and TRBJ1-4; 8 nucleotides match TRBD1. CDR3 size: 18 residues. V shed 3 bases and J 0 bases; nucleotides not matched to a gene: 9. From germline, CDR1 is MGHRA and CDR2 YSYEKL.

The rearrangement uses TRBV4-3 and TRBJ2-1; no clear D gene. This CDR3 region has 16 residues. Germline V lookup: CDR1 LGHNA, CDR2 YSLEER. The ends were cut back, 0 bases at V and 5 bases at J, with 14 bases in the middle. The CDR3 DNA is TGCGCCAGCAGCCAAGATAGGCTACCCCCCGACAATGAGCAGTTCTTC. Amino acids: CASSQDRLPPDNEQFF.

This chain links TRBV5-6 with TRBJ1-3, with unresolved D. The germline V and J ends were trimmed by 0 bases and 0 bases, with 7 bases remaining between them. The CDR3 spans 15 residues. CDR1 is SGHDT, CDR2 YYEEEE, per germline. The chain's CDR3 is CASSLGVNSGNTIYF. The CDR3 DNA sequence: TGTGCCAGCAGCTTGGGGGTTAACTCTGGAAACACCATATATTTT.

The chain recombines TRBV11-2 with TRBJ1-1, with 7 bases matching TRBD1. CDR1 and CDR2 (germline): SGHAT, FQNNGV. V shed 5 bases, J shed 5 bases, and the junction held 8 bases outside the gene matches. The CDR3 has 14 amino acids. For the CDR3, the DNA is TGTGCCAGCAGCGAGACAGGGATAAGGACTGAAGCTTTCTTT. Translation: CASSETGIRTEAFF.